The rows below give T cell receptor beta chains drawn from one sample of a study of CD8+ T cells in alopecia areata. Libraries were prepared by immunoSEQ multiplex PCR; TCRdb keeps only in-frame clonotypes and omits some of them. The table shows 100,000 to 150,000 clones, with roughly 50% occurring only once. The sequences come from CD8+ T cells sorted from blood, collected at week 0. The receptors derive from a human donor with alopecia areata. The CDR3 runs from the conserved cysteine through the conserved F or W. Each record gives: V gene, CDR3 protein.

V gene: TRBV5-1
CDR3 protein: CASRPVWVEVNEQFF

V gene: TRBV11-2
CDR3 protein: CASSLDPLWALGVETQYF

V gene: TRBV9
CDR3 protein: CASSVRPGSNTDTQYF

V gene: TRBV15
CDR3 protein: CATSREDFQETQYF

V gene: TRBV6-1
CDR3 protein: CASGTSGAPETQYF

V gene: TRBV6-5
CDR3 protein: CASSPGADNQPQHF

V gene: TRBV30
CDR3 protein: CAWSVTGTEAFF

V gene: TRBV13
CDR3 protein: CASSLWQGELFF

V gene: TRBV13
CDR3 protein: CASSLPDRYEQYF

V gene: TRBV4-3
CDR3 protein: CASSQGLPGHSSYEQYF

V gene: TRBV11-2
CDR3 protein: CASSYQANTEAFF

V gene: TRBV13
CDR3 protein: CASSLQGMVEQFF

V gene: TRBV9
CDR3 protein: CASSVGTSGGNEQFF

V gene: TRBV2
CDR3 protein: CASSPAGEGTKNIQYF

V gene: TRBV19
CDR3 protein: CASSIVAQGTYTGELFF

V gene: TRBV1
CDR3 protein: CTSSQVSQSWGYTF

V gene: TRBV7-9
CDR3 protein: CASSLVNEQFF

V gene: TRBV29-1
CDR3 protein: CSVDLRQETQYF

V gene: TRBV30
CDR3 protein: CAWSPGQGLRLEQYF

V gene: TRBV29-1
CDR3 protein: CSAPTGGVDGYTF

V gene: TRBV27
CDR3 protein: CASSSTVSNQPQHF

V gene: TRBV4-3
CDR3 protein: CASSQAALGPIAEEQYF

V gene: TRBV25-1
CDR3 protein: CASSDPPFSYEQYF

V gene: TRBV27
CDR3 protein: CASSLSESNEQFF

V gene: TRBV27
CDR3 protein: CASSLVSGFQPQHF

V gene: TRBV7-9
CDR3 protein: CASSLLDRVEGYTF

V gene: TRBV5-1
CDR3 protein: CASSFHGSSISYEQYF

V gene: TRBV6-6
CDR3 protein: CASGTGGSGANVLTF

V gene: TRBV5-1
CDR3 protein: CASSLEAGGNTEAFF

V gene: TRBV4-1
CDR3 protein: CASSQMGTGGTPLHF

V gene: TRBV27
CDR3 protein: CASSLSSEGQGGYTF

V gene: TRBV29-1
CDR3 protein: CSVEDLTSNSYNEQFF

V gene: TRBV25-1
CDR3 protein: CASSDPGTAQYEQFF

V gene: TRBV7-9
CDR3 protein: CASSWVGETQYF

V gene: TRBV29-1
CDR3 protein: CSVEVGQSEAFF

V gene: TRBV7-9
CDR3 protein: CASSLWTSGDTDTQYF

V gene: TRBV7-8
CDR3 protein: CASSLARDRPAYEQYF

V gene: TRBV5-4
CDR3 protein: CASSHPGRSKTGELFF

V gene: TRBV5-6
CDR3 protein: CASSLFGTTMGETQYF

V gene: TRBV15
CDR3 protein: CATSRGLAAYNEQFF

V gene: TRBV29-1
CDR3 protein: CSVTVRGDTQYF

V gene: TRBV6-5
CDR3 protein: CASSYSVGEFPEKLFF

V gene: TRBV13
CDR3 protein: CASSLAGDEKLFF

V gene: TRBV5-1
CDR3 protein: CASSFSGHQDTQYF

V gene: TRBV30
CDR3 protein: CAWSGLDLLVVTSGELFF

V gene: TRBV7-8
CDR3 protein: CASSARDQGYTF

V gene: TRBV30
CDR3 protein: CAWSVTGGHGYTF

V gene: TRBV4-2
CDR3 protein: CASSQDPGLDGELFF

V gene: TRBV7-3
CDR3 protein: CASSPDRGSEQFF

V gene: TRBV9
CDR3 protein: CASSFGVNQPQHF

V gene: TRBV2
CDR3 protein: CASSYMNTEAFF

V gene: TRBV7-9
CDR3 protein: CALLGRASGANVLTF

V gene: TRBV29-1
CDR3 protein: CSVVEGPSYEQYF

V gene: TRBV29-1
CDR3 protein: CSVTTMNTEAFF

V gene: TRBV4-1
CDR3 protein: CASQGVGTTDTQYF